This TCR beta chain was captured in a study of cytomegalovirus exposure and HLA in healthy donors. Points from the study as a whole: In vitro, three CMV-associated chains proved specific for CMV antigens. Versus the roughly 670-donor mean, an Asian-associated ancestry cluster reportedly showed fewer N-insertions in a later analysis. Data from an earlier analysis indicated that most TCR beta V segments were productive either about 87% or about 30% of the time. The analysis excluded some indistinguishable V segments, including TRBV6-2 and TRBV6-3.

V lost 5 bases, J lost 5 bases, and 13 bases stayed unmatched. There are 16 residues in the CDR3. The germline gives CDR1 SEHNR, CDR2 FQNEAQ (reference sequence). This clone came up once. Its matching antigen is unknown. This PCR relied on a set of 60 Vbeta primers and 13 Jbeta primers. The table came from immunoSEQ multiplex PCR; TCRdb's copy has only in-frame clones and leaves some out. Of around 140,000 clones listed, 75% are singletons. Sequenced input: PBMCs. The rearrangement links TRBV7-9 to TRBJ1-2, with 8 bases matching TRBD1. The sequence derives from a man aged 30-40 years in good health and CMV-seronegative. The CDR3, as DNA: TGTGCCAGCAGCGCAGCAGGACAGGGATTAACTTATGGCTACACCTTC. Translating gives CASSAAGQGLTYGYTF.